The next 2 T cell receptor beta chains were all read from a single sample in a study of blood T cells in healthy people across ages. Primed by a sample-barcoded 5' primer and a J-beta primer mix, a second PCR proceeded for about 7 to 12 cycles. TCRdb ran MiXCR on the 5' RACE reads and lists one entry per CDR3 protein. The sample shows about 1,400,000 distinct CDR3 sequences, approximately 59% of them seen only once. The sequencing sample was made of blood. The receptors derive from a man between 18 and 29 years old in good health.

The chain couples TRBV7-9 to TRBJ2-5; weak D call: TRBD2 (6 bases). The J call may be incorrect, as the DNA end agrees better with TRBJ2-7. Germline-derived CDR1 and CDR2 are SEHNR and FQNEAQ (reference sequence). This CDR3 is 16 amino acids long. CDR3 protein: CASSLGGGLQPYEQYF. CDR3 nucleotide sequence: TGTGCCAGCAGCTTAGGTGGGGGACTCCAACCCTACGAGCAGTACTTC.

The DNA of the CDR3 is TGCGCCAGCAGGATTCAGGGGGTGGGGACCTACGAGCAGTACTTC. This gives the protein CASRIQGVGTYEQYF. The chain carries TRBV4-1 and TRBJ2-7; 7 nucleotides align to TRBD1. The trim removed 6 bases at V and 2 bases at J, leaving 10 bases unmatched. The CDR3 runs to 15 residues. CDR1 and CDR2 (germline): MGHRA, YSYEKL.